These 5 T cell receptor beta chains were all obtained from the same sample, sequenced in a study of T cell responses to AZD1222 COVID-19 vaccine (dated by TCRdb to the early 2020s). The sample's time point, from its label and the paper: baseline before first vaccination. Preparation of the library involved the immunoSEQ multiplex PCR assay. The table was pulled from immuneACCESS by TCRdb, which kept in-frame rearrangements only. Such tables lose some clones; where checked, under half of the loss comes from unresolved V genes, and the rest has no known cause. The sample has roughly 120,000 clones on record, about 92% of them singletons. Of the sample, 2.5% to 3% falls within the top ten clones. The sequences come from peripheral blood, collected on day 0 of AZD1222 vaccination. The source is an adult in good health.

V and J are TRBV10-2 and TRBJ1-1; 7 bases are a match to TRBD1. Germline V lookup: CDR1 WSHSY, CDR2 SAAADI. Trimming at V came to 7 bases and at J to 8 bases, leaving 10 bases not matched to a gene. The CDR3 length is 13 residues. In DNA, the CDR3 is TGCGCCAGCATCGAGGGGGTCAGGGGGGAAGCTTTCTTT. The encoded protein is CASIEGVRGEAFF.

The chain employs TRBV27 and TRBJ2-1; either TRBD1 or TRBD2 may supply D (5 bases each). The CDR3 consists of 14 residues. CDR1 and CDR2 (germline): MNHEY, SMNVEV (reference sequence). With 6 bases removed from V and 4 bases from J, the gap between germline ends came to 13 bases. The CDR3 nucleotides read TGTGCCAGCAGACCCGGGACCTCTTACAATGAGCAGTTCTTC. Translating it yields CASRPGTSYNEQFF.

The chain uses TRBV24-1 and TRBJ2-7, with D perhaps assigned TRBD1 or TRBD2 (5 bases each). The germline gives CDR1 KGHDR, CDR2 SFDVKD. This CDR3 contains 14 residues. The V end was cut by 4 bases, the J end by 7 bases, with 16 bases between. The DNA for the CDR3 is TGTGCCACCAGTGAGCGAGGGGTAAGAGAAGAGCAGTACTTC. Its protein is CATSERGVREEQYF.

CDR3 loop: CASTRSSSNSPLHF. In DNA form, the CDR3 reads TGTGCCAGCACCCGTAGTAGTTCGAATTCACCCCTCCACTTT. The chain is built from TRBV7-9 and TRBJ1-6; D remains unclear. V was trimmed by 7 bases and J by 7 bases, leaving 14 bases between them. Per the germline V gene, CDR1 is SEHNR and CDR2 is FQNEAQ (reference sequence). The CDR3 totals 14 residues.

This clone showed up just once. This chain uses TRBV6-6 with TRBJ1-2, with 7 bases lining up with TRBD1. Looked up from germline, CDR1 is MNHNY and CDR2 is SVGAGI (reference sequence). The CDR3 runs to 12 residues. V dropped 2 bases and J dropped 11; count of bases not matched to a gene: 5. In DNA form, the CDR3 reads TGTGCCAGCAGTTACGTCTCAGGGGGTTACACCTTC. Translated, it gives CASSYVSGGYTF.